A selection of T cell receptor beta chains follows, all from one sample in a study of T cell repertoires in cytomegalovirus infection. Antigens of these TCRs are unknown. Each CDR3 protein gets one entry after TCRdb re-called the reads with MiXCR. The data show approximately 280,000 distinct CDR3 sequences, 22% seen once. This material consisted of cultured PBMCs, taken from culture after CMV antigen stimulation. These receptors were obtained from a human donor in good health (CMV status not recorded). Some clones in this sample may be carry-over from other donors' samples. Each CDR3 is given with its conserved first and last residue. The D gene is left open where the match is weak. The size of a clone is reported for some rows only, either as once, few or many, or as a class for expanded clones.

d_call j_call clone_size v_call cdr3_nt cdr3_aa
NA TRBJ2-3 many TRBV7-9 TGTGCCAGCACCCCGGGACTTTTCCCCACTAATACGCAGTATTTT CASTPGLFPTNTQYF
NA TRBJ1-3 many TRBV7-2 TGTGCCAGCAGCCCCGGATCTGGAAACACCATATATTTT CASSPGSGNTIYF
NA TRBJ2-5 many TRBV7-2 TGTGCCAGCAGCCGGCAGATGGAGGAGACCGAGACCCAGTACTTC CASSRQMEETETQYF
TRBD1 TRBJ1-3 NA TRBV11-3 TGTGCCAGCAGCTTAGGTGCGACAGGGGGAATCGTTGGAAACACCATATATTTT CASSLGATGGIVGNTIYF
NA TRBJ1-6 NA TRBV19 TGTGCCAGTAGTATGCCGCCATGGTCACCCCTCCACTTT CASSMPPWSPLHF
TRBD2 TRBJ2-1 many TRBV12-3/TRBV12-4 TGTGCCAGCAGTCGGCTAGCGGATGCCTACAATGAGCAGTTCTTC CASSRLADAYNEQFF
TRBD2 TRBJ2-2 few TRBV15 TGTGCCACCAGCAGAGATAATAGCGGGAGGCCCGGGGAGCTGTTTTTT CATSRDNSGRPGELFF
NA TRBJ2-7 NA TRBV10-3 TGTGCCATCAGTGAAGGGACTCACACCTACGAGCAGTACTTC CAISEGTHTYEQYF
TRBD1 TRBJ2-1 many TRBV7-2 TGTGCCAGCAGCTCCGGGACAGGGCCCTACAATGAGCAGTTCTTC CASSSGTGPYNEQFF
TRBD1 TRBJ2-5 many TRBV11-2 TGTGCCAGCAGCTCTCTAACTTCAGGACAGGGTGGGAAGACCCAGTACTTC CASSSLTSGQGGKTQYF
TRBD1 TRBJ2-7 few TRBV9 TGTGCCAGCAGCGTAGCTACCGGGGGGACAGGGAGCCCCAACGAGCAGTACTTC CASSVATGGTGSPNEQYF
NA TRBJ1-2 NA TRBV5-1 TGCGCCAGCAGCTGGGGGGCTGACTATGGCTACACCTTC CASSWGADYGYTF
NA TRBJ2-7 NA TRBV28 TGTGCCAGCAGCTTTCGCGGGGTGGGAGGATACGAGCAGTACTTC CASSFRGVGGYEQYF
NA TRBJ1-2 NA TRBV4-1 TGCGCCAGCAGCCAAAAAAGGTGGCTGGAGGCCAACTATGGCTACACCTTC CASSQKRWLEANYGYTF